A selection of T cell receptor beta chains follows, all from one sample in a study of cytomegalovirus exposure and HLA in healthy donors. Produced via immunoSEQ multiplex PCR; TCRdb's table is partial and in-frame only. The table shows some 190,000 clones, with roughly 77% occurring only once. Specimen: PBMCs. Source of these receptors: a woman aged 25 to 39 in good health and CMV-seropositive. CDR3s include the opening cysteine and the closing phenylalanine or tryptophan. The D gene is left open where the match is weak. A clone size is listed for some rows: how often the clone was seen (once, few, many), or a class if it is expanded.

V: TRBV7-3
size: .
D: .
J: TRBJ2-7
CDR3: CASSYGNTYEQYF
DNA: TGTGCCAGCAGCTACGGGAATACCTACGAGCAGTACTTC

V: TRBV2
size: .
D: TRBD1
J: TRBJ2-3
CDR3: CASSPDRGTDTQYF
DNA: TGTGCCAGCAGTCCGGACAGGGGCACAGATACGCAGTATTTT

V: TRBV18
size: .
D: TRBD1
J: TRBJ2-7
CDR3: CASSPAQGAAYEQYF
DNA: TGTGCCAGCTCACCTGCACAGGGGGCGGCCTACGAGCAGTACTTC

V: TRBV7-9
size: few
D: .
J: TRBJ2-2
CDR3: CASSPSYSRNTGELFF
DNA: TGTGCCAGCAGCCCCTCCTATAGCCGGAACACCGGGGAGCTGTTTTTT

V: TRBV2
size: .
D: TRBD1
J: TRBJ2-3
CDR3: CASSSFGQGADTQYF
DNA: TGTGCCAGCAGCTCTTTCGGACAGGGGGCAGATACGCAGTATTTT

V: TRBV5-5
size: .
D: .
J: TRBJ2-1
CDR3: CASSSQTRVYNEQFF
DNA: TGTGCCAGCAGCTCACAGACTAGGGTCTACAATGAGCAGTTCTTC

V: TRBV5-1
size: .
D: .
J: TRBJ1-5
CDR3: CASSLGEGDSNQPQHF
DNA: TGCGCCAGCAGCTTGGGCGAGGGAGATAGCAATCAGCCCCAGCATTTT

V: TRBV5-4
size: few
D: TRBD1
J: TRBJ1-1
CDR3: CASSLGGTAGGRIFF
DNA: TGTGCCAGCAGCTTGGGGGGGACAGCCGGCGGTAGGATTTTCTTT

V: TRBV18
size: .
D: TRBD1
J: TRBJ1-3
CDR3: CASSPPSTGGYSGNTIYF
DNA: TGTGCCAGCTCACCACCTTCGACAGGGGGCTACTCTGGAAACACCATATATTTT

V: TRBV7-2
size: .
D: .
J: TRBJ2-7
CDR3: CASSYRQDKYEQYF
DNA: TGTGCCAGCAGCTACCGACAGGACAAGTACGAGCAGTACTTC

V: TRBV19
size: .
D: .
J: TRBJ1-2
CDR3: CASSGGQSLNYGYTF
DNA: TGTGCCAGTAGTGGGGGACAATCACTGAACTATGGCTACACCTTC

V: TRBV4-2
size: .
D: .
J: TRBJ2-5
CDR3: CASSQAGGDETQYF
DNA: TGTGCCAGCAGCCAAGCGGGGGGCGATGAGACCCAGTACTTC

V: TRBV7-2
size: few
D: TRBD2
J: TRBJ2-5
CDR3: CASSLNPGLAEETQYF
DNA: TGTGCCAGCAGCCTGAATCCGGGACTAGCGGAAGAGACCCAGTACTTC

V: TRBV5-1
size: .
D: .
J: TRBJ1-1
CDR3: CASSYGREGTEAFF
DNA: TGCGCCAGCAGTTACGGACGGGAGGGGACTGAAGCTTTCTTT

V: TRBV7-2
size: .
D: .
J: TRBJ2-7
CDR3: CASSTLAGTVEQYF
DNA: TGTGCCAGCAGCACGTTGGCGGGGACGGTCGAGCAGTACTTC

V: TRBV29-1
size: .
D: TRBD2
J: TRBJ2-3
CDR3: CSVRGGTDTQYF
DNA: TGCAGCGTTCGCGGGGGGACAGATACGCAGTATTTT

V: TRBV7-9
size: .
D: TRBD2
J: TRBJ2-5
CDR3: CASSSSGGQKETQYF
DNA: TGTGCCAGCAGTTCCTCGGGGGGGCAGAAAGAGACCCAGTACTTC

V: TRBV9
size: .
D: TRBD2
J: TRBJ2-1
CDR3: CASGRGGTIYNEQFF
DNA: TGTGCCAGCGGACGGGGGGGAACCATCTACAATGAGCAGTTCTTC

V: TRBV6-5
size: once
D: .
J: TRBJ2-7
CDR3: CASTGEKEQYF
DNA: TGTGCCAGCACGGGGGAGAAGGAGCAGTACTTC

V: TRBV10-2
size: .
D: .
J: TRBJ2-7
CDR3: CASEAGYEQYF
DNA: TGCGCCAGCGAAGCGGGCTACGAGCAGTACTTC

V: TRBV7-8
size: .
D: .
J: TRBJ2-5
CDR3: CASSPRGTQYF
DNA: TGTGCCAGCAGCCCTAGGGGGACCCAGTACTTC

V: TRBV15
size: .
D: .
J: TRBJ2-5
CDR3: CATSREDRKETQYF
DNA: TGTGCCACCAGCAGAGAGGACAGAAAAGAGACCCAGTACTTC